These T cell receptor beta chains were read from a single sample in a study of post-analysis software for immune sequencing data. TCRdb ran MiXCR on the PCR reads and lists one entry per CDR3 protein. This table holds 450,000 to 650,000 distinct CDR3 sequences, roughly 45% found once. The sequenced sample was blood. The source is a girl aged 10 to 17 with multiple sclerosis. The CDR3 runs from the conserved cysteine through the conserved F or W. The D gene is left open where the match is weak. Not all rows give a size; the values are once, few, many and, for expanded clones, a class.

J,D,V,size,DNA,CDR3
TRBJ2-7,TRBD1,TRBV5-1,many,TGCGCCAGCAGCTTGGAGGCGACAGGGAACGAGCAGTACTTC,CASSLEATGNEQYF
TRBJ1-2,NA,TRBV6-2/TRBV6-3,many,TGTGCCAGCAGTTACTCGGGAATTGGGGAAGGCTACACCTTC,CASSYSGIGEGYTF
TRBJ2-3,TRBD2,TRBV5-1,NA,TGCGCCAGCAGCTGGACGGGGGGAGACCCGGATACGCAGTATTTT,CASSWTGGDPDTQYF
TRBJ1-1,NA,TRBV5-1,NA,TGCGCCAGCAGCTTGGGTAGGGATTTTGAAGCTTTCTTT,CASSLGRDFEAFF
TRBJ2-7,NA,TRBV27,NA,TGTGCCAGCAGTTTACTAGGGGGGAGGGGTTACGAGCAGTACTTC,CASSLLGGRGYEQYF
TRBJ2-3,NA,TRBV7-8,NA,TGTGCCTGGTCCCCGGGGGGCACAGATACGCAGTATTTT,CAWSPGGTDTQYF
TRBJ2-1,NA,TRBV4-1,NA,TGCGCCAGCAGCCAAGAACCGGGGAGCTCCTACAATGAGCAGTTCTTC,CASSQEPGSSYNEQFF
TRBJ2-3,TRBD1,TRBV5-4,NA,TGTGCCAGCAGCCTGACAGGGGGGGGATCAGATACGCAGTATTTT,CASSLTGGGSDTQYF
TRBJ1-2,NA,TRBV29-1,NA,TGCAGCGTTGACGGGGCTAACTATGGCTACACCTTC,CSVDGANYGYTF
TRBJ1-6,NA,TRBV4-1,few,TGCGCCAGCAGCTCGGATGGCCAACGGGCGTCACCCCTCCACTTT,CASSSDGQRASPLHF